The 24 T cell receptor beta chains below were found in one sample sequenced in a study of early T cells in non-severe SARS-CoV-2 infection. TCRdb fed the 5' RACE reads into MiXCR, producing one record per CDR3 protein. Seen here are approximately 77,000 distinct CDR3 sequences, more than 10% observed once, and the top ten hold around a sixth. Sequencing was performed on whole blood, taken at baseline. These TCRs come from an adult who was a healthcare worker with PCR-confirmed SARS-CoV-2 infection or an uninfected control (not recorded which). The donor label of this sample is uncertain.

This clonotype was counted ten times or more. The chain has TRBV25-1 and TRBJ1-4; possibly TRBD1 for D (6 bases). The CDR3 is 15 residues long. Germline CDR1 is MGHDK and CDR2 is SYGVNS. Trimming stripped 2 bases from V and 8 bases from J, with 15 bases between. As DNA, the CDR3 is TGTGCCAGCAGTGAAAAGGTGTCAGGGGAGGAAAAACTGTTTTTT. Its translation is CASSEKVSGEEKLFF.

There are a few counts of this clonotype. The CDR3 region has the DNA TGTGCCAGCAGCCAAGAATCGCTAGCGGGGGGATCCTACGAGCAGTACTTC. It yields the protein CASSQESLAGGSYEQYF. V is TRBV3-1 and J is TRBJ2-7; 11 bases match TRBD2. Looked up from germline, CDR1 is LGHDT and CDR2 is YNNKEL (reference sequence). This CDR3 region has 17 residues. Trimming removed 0 bases from V and 1 base from J; junction bases left unmatched: 5.

At least ten counts were recorded for this clonotype. The chain is built from TRBV5-6 and TRBJ2-1; D not resolved. The V and J ends lost 6 bases and 7 bases respectively, with 8 bases between them. The CDR3 loop spans 11 amino acids. Germline CDR1 and CDR2: SGHDT and YYEEEE. CDR3 sequence: CASMGLNEQFF. The CDR3 nucleotides read TGTGCCAGCATGGGATTAAATGAGCAGTTCTTC.

The J gene is TRBJ1-1, the V gene TRBV7-9, with D possibly matching TRBD1 (5 bases). The CDR3 is 14 amino acids. The V and J ends lost 4 bases and 10 bases respectively, with 19 bases between them. CDR1 is SEHNR, CDR2 FQNEAQ, per germline (reference sequence). CDR3 region: CASSSRGPLGGAFF. CDR3 nucleotide sequence: TGTGCCAGCAGCTCGAGGGGTCCCCTTGGAGGAGCTTTCTTT.

Many counts were recorded for this clonotype. DNA for the CDR3: TGTGCCACCAGTGAACGTGGTAGGGACACCGGGGAGCTGTTTTTT. Translated: CATSERGRDTGELFF. V is TRBV24-1 and J is TRBJ2-2; no reliable D call. Germline assignment: CDR1 KGHDR and CDR2 SFDVKD. Trimming stripped 4 bases from V and 3 bases from J, with 11 bases between. The CDR3 is 15 amino acids.

This chain joins TRBV2 and TRBJ2-7; 8 bases are a match to TRBD2. This CDR3 has 12 residues. The J segment lost 1 base and the V segment lost 11 bases, leaving 4 bases of the junction unmatched. The germline CDR1 and CDR2 sequences are SNHLY and FYNNEI. Here the CDR3 reads CAGGLVSYEQYF. The CDR3 DNA reads as TGTGCCGGGGGACTAGTTTCCTACGAGCAGTACTTC.

The chain uses TRBV7-2 and TRBJ2-5, with TRBD2 matching over 12 bases. Germline CDR1 is SGHTA and CDR2 is FQGNSA. The CDR3 extends over 18 amino acids. Germline trimming cut 4 bases from V and 2 bases from J; bases unmatched to any gene: 11. The CDR3 protein is CASSSPTSGGGWQETQYF. CDR3 coding DNA: TGTGCCAGCAGCTCCCCGACTAGCGGGGGTGGGTGGCAAGAGACCCAGTACTTC.

This sequence joins TRBV9 and TRBJ2-5; D uncertain. This CDR3 region has 14 residues. Germline CDR1 and CDR2: SGDLS and YYNGEE. Trimming took off 0 bases at V and 1 base at J, with 7 bases between the two ends. The CDR3 sequence: CASSVGRTQETQYF. In nucleotides, the CDR3 is TGTGCCAGCAGCGTAGGGCGGACCCAAGAGACCCAGTACTTC.

This clonotype occurred a few times. The V and J genes are TRBV30 and TRBJ1-1, with a weak D call TRBD1 (6 bases). Germline CDR1 is GTSNPN and CDR2 is SVGIG (reference sequence). V lost 2 bases to trimming and J lost 0 bases, with 13 bases between them. The CDR3 runs to 15 residues. The CDR3 protein is CAWSPNDRLNTEAFF. The CDR3 nucleotides are TGTGCCTGGAGTCCCAACGACAGGTTGAACACTGAAGCTTTCTTT.

This chain uses TRBV18 with TRBJ2-7; TRBD1 matches 9 bases. Trimming at V came to 2 bases and at J to 4 bases, leaving 6 bases not matched to a gene. CDR1 KGHSH and CDR2 LQKENI come from the germline V gene. This CDR3 has 15 residues. The CDR3 region is CASSPATGGTYEQYF. The CDR3 DNA reads TGTGCCAGCTCACCAGCGACAGGGGGAACTTACGAGCAGTACTTC.

This clonotype has more than one count but fewer than ten. The chain couples TRBV9 to TRBJ1-4; D uncertain. Looked up from germline, CDR1 is SGDLS and CDR2 is YYNGEE. Trimming took 7 bases from V and 1 from J, leaving 5 bases between them. The CDR3 has 12 residues. The CDR3 sequence: CASGRTNEKLFF. The CDR3, as DNA: TGTGCCAGCGGGCGAACTAATGAAAAACTGTTTTTT.

This clonotype was observed a handful of times. This chain links TRBV6-6 with TRBJ1-3; a possible D gene is TRBD1 (6 bases). Germline V gives CDR1 MNHNY, CDR2 SVGAGI (reference sequence). The CDR3 is 13 amino acids. V dropped 8 bases and J dropped 2 bases, with 10 bases sitting between them. The CDR3 here is CASLGHTGNTIYF. The CDR3 nucleotides read TGTGCCAGCCTGGGACACACTGGAAACACCATATATTTT.

This chain connects TRBV7-9 to TRBJ2-7, with TRBD2 as a possible D gene (5 bases). CDR1 and CDR2 (germline): SEHNR, FQNEAQ (reference sequence). The CDR3 is 12 residues long. Trimming shortened V by 4 bases and J by 6 bases, and 10 bases separated the two germline ends. The CDR3 here is CASSSGSLEQYF. The DNA for the CDR3 is TGTGCCAGCAGCTCGGGATCTCTCGAGCAGTACTTC.

This clonotype was counted ten times or more. The gene calls are TRBV19 and TRBJ2-2; no definite D call. The ends were cut back, 4 bases at V and 5 bases at J, with 5 bases in the middle. CDR1 LNHDA and CDR2 SQIVND come from the germline V gene (reference sequence). This CDR3 has 12 amino acids. CDR3 nucleotide sequence: TGTGCCAGTAGTACGAGGACCGGGGAGCTGTTTTTT. It translates to CASSTRTGELFF.

The chain carries TRBV27 and TRBJ1-2, with D perhaps matching TRBD1 (6 bases). Trimming removed 3 bases at V and 5 bases at J, with 19 bases between. Germline V gene data show CDR1 as MNHEY and CDR2 as SMNVEV (reference sequence). The CDR3 totals 16 residues. The CDR3 DNA reads as TGTGCCAGCAGTTTGGGGACACCTCCTGGAACATATGGCTACACCTTC. Protein product: CASSLGTPPGTYGYTF.

The rearrangement links TRBV4-1 to TRBJ1-2; no clear D gene. Germline V lookup: CDR1 MGHRA, CDR2 YSYEKL. The CDR3 length is 14 residues. V dropped 1 base and J dropped 3 bases, with 9 bases sitting between them. The CDR3 nucleotides are TGCGCCAGCAGCCAAGGCCGGCATTACTATGGCTACACCTTC. Protein product: CASSQGRHYYGYTF.

In its sample, this clonotype was seen many times. The rearrangement uses TRBV12-3 or TRBV12-4 and TRBJ2-3; TRBD2 matches 10 bases. J lost 6 bases, V lost 5 bases, and 8 bases had no gene match. This CDR3 contains 15 residues. In DNA form, the CDR3 reads TGTGCCAGCAGTCGGAGTAGCGGGAGGTCGGATACGCAGTATTTT. Amino acid sequence: CASSRSSGRSDTQYF.

The rearrangement links TRBV2 to TRBJ2-3, with D tentatively TRBD2 (5 bases). In germline, CDR1 is SNHLY, CDR2 FYNNEI. V lost 11 bases to trimming and J lost 0 bases, with 15 bases between them. The CDR3 consists of 14 residues. CDR3 protein: CAPLGAGSTDTQYF. Written as DNA, the CDR3 is TGTGCCCCTTTGGGAGCCGGTAGCACAGATACGCAGTATTTT.

This chain's CDR3 is CASSAAVNDKQYF. The DNA of the CDR3 is TGTGCCAGCAGCGCGGCCGTCAATGACAAGCAGTACTTC. V gene TRBV9 combines with J gene TRBJ2-7; D is unresolved. Germline V CDR1 and CDR2: SGDLS, YYNGEE. V was pared by 3 bases and J by 8 bases, with 15 bases between. The CDR3 has 13 residues.

This clonotype was recorded a few times. V gene TRBV3-1 combines with J gene TRBJ2-7, with TRBD2 matching over 12 bases. The germline gives CDR1 LGHDT, CDR2 YNNKEL (reference sequence). V lost 0 bases to trimming and J lost 7 bases; unmatched junction nucleotides: 16. This CDR3 spans 19 amino acids. DNA of the CDR3: TGTGCCAGCAGCCAAGATCTTAGGACTAGCGGGACCCTCTGGGGGGAGCAGTACTTC. Translated, it gives CASSQDLRTSGTLWGEQYF.

V is TRBV27 and J is TRBJ1-1; no clear D gene. Germline V lookup: CDR1 MNHEY, CDR2 SMNVEV (reference sequence). With 1 base removed from V and 7 bases from J, the gap between germline ends came to 4 bases. This CDR3 contains 11 residues. The CDR3 nucleotides read TGTGCCAGCAGTTTATTTGGTGAAGCTTTCTTT. Translating it yields CASSLFGEAFF.

This rearrangement joins TRBV18 to TRBJ1-5; 7 bases match TRBD1. The J segment lost 5 bases and the V segment lost 3 bases, leaving 7 bases of the junction unmatched. This CDR3 has 15 residues. From germline, CDR1 is KGHSH and CDR2 LQKENI. The CDR3 reads CASSPQTGNHQPQHF. The DNA for the CDR3 is TGTGCCAGCTCACCTCAGACAGGGAATCATCAGCCCCAGCATTTT.

This sequence joins TRBV12-3 or TRBV12-4 and TRBJ1-1; D remains ambiguous. With 5 bases removed from V and 1 base from J, the gap between germline ends came to 11 bases. The CDR3 length is 14 residues. The CDR3, as DNA: TGTGCCAGCAGTGTCCAGGTAGGGAACACTGAAGCTTTCTTT. It yields the protein CASSVQVGNTEAFF.

The chain combines TRBV15 with TRBJ1-1; 9 bases match TRBD1. This CDR3 spans 16 amino acids. Germline trimming cut 3 bases from V and 1 base from J; bases unmatched to any gene: 6. Germline V gives CDR1 LNHNV, CDR2 YYDKDF (reference sequence). The CDR3 DNA is TGTGCCACCAGCAGCTCGGGACAGGGATCGAACACTGAAGCTTTCTTT. Amino acid sequence: CATSSSGQGSNTEAFF.